The 8 T cell receptor beta chains below were found in one sample sequenced in a study of identical twins. From the 5' RACE reads, TCRdb called clonotypes with MiXCR, one entry per CDR3 protein. The sample yields just under 650,000 distinct CDR3 sequences, 7% to 7.5% seen once. These data also formed part of another study, on yellow fever vaccine responses in identical twins.

What was sequenced was PBMCs. These receptors all stem from a woman younger than 35 in good health.

This clonotype appeared many times. V and J are TRBV20-1 and TRBJ2-3, with 7 bases identical to TRBD1. Losses at the gene ends were 6 bases for V and 3 bases for J; bases not matched to a gene: 6. CDR3 length equals 13 residues. CDR1 is DFQATT and CDR2 is SNEGSKA in the germline V gene (reference sequence). The CDR3 DNA follows: TGCAGTGCCCCGGGACAGACAACAGATACGCAGTATTTT. This sequence encodes CSAPGQTTDTQYF.

This clonotype has more than one count but fewer than ten. The chain combines TRBV6-5 with TRBJ1-1, with a tentative D call TRBD1 (5 bases). With 3 bases removed from V and 4 bases from J, the gap between germline ends came to 18 bases. Germline values: CDR1 MNHEY, CDR2 SVGAGI. This CDR3 region has 16 residues. The CDR3 coding sequence is TGTGCCAGCAGTTATGGTCGCGGGGGTAGGAGCACTGAAGCTTTCTTT. It specifies CASSYGRGGRSTEAFF.

This clonotype was picked up many times. The chain recombines TRBV15 with TRBJ2-5; TRBD1 matches at 11 bases. From germline, CDR1 is LNHNV and CDR2 YYDKDF (reference sequence). This CDR3 is 14 amino acids long. With V trimmed by 6 bases and J by 5 bases, 5 bases remained unmatched. Written as DNA, the CDR3 is TGTGCCACCAGTACGGGACAGGGGGGTGAGACCCAGTACTTC. Translating gives CATSTGQGGETQYF.

In this sample, this clonotype turned up many times. The chain uses TRBV7-7 and TRBJ2-1; TRBD2 agrees at 7 bases. This CDR3 region has 15 residues. The ends lost 5 bases at V and 3 bases at J; junction bases unmatched: 7. Per the germline V gene, CDR1 is SSHAT and CDR2 is FNYEAQ (reference sequence). The CDR3 DNA reads TGTGCCAGCAGCCGCATAGCGGGCCTCTACAATGAGCAGTTCTTC. Its protein is CASSRIAGLYNEQFF.

The rearrangement uses TRBV12-3 or TRBV12-4 and TRBJ1-2; D possibly corresponds to TRBD1 (5 bases). The length of the CDR3 is 13 residues. Trimming removed 5 bases at V and 4 bases at J, with 11 bases between. CDR3 loop: CASSIRVTYGYTF. DNA of the CDR3: TGTGCCAGCAGTATCAGGGTAACCTATGGCTACACCTTC.

This clonotype came up a few times. The genes are TRBV29-1 and TRBJ2-5, with D hard to call. The CDR3 sequence is 14 residues long. Trimming cost V 6 bases and J 5 bases, with 19 bases left between them. CDR1 SQVTM and CDR2 ANQGSEA come from the germline V gene. CDR3 residues: CSVPNRSFSETQYF. The CDR3 coding sequence is TGCAGCGTCCCAAACCGGTCCTTCTCGGAGACCCAGTACTTC. Filled out from reference TRBV29-1 and TRBJ2-5, the complete variable domain reads SAVISQKPSRDICQRGTSLTIQCQVDSQVTMMFWYRQQPGQSLTLIATANQGSEATYESGFVIDKFPISRPNLTFSTLTVSNMSPEDSSIYLCSVPNRSFSETQYFGPGTRLLVL.

This clonotype appeared a few times. This chain links TRBV5-1 with TRBJ1-1, with 8 bases that match TRBD1. The CDR3 is made up of 15 amino acids. Germline loops: CDR1 SGHRS, CDR2 YFSETQ. The V gene end was trimmed by 1 base and the J gene end by 1 base; junction bases not matched to a gene: 3. The CDR3 region is CASSLNGQGNTEAFF. As DNA, the CDR3 is TGCGCCAGCAGCTTGAATGGACAGGGGAACACTGAAGCTTTCTTT.

This clonotype occurred many times. J is TRBJ1-1 and V is TRBV11-2, with unresolved D. The V end lost 5 bases, the J end lost 0 bases, and 10 bases lay between the germline ends. Looked up from germline, CDR1 is SGHAT and CDR2 is FQNNGV. The CDR3 contains 14 residues. The CDR3 nucleotides read TGTGCCAGCAGCCTACTGGCAATGAACACTGAAGCTTTCTTT. Translation: CASSLLAMNTEAFF.